This T cell receptor beta chain was documented in a study of vaccination and CD4 T cells after COVID-19. Study summary: Blood was drawn a median roughly 68 days post second dose, range 14 to 241.

Oncomine TCR Beta short-read sequencing was applied to DNA from cultured CD4+ T cells. TCRdb re-analysed the PCR reads in MiXCR, keeping a single row per CDR3 protein. The sample has around 19,000 distinct CDR3 sequences, 35% to 40% seen once. Treatment denoted: approximately 11-day PBMC culture with coronavirus spike peptide pools or control peptides (ViraFEST assay). Study-level findings and limits: SARS-CoV-2-reactive clonotypes showed a nonsignificant median rise from around 20 to 38.

About this clonotype itself: The antigen remains unidentified.

The receptor's source is a human donor who received a COVID-19 vaccine. The source was CD4+ T cells from blood, cultured in vitro, collected before SARS-CoV-2 vaccination.

The CDR3: CASSRAGTGLSGYTF. The CDR3, as DNA: TGTGCCAGCAGTCGAGCGGGGACAGGGTTAAGTGGCTACACCTTC. The chain uses TRBV14 and TRBJ1-2, with 9 bases lining up with TRBD1. The CDR3 is 15 amino acids. Trimming took 6 bases from V and 7 from J; bases not matched to a gene: 12. Germline CDR1 reads SGHDN; CDR2 reads FVKESK.